Shown below are 18 T cell receptor beta chains from a single sample sequenced in a study of brain metastases from non-small cell lung cancer. Libraries were prepared by immunoSEQ multiplex PCR; TCRdb keeps only in-frame clonotypes and omits some of them. The sample lists about 1,400 clones, about 85% occurring once. The sequenced sample consisted of tissue from a brain metastasis. These TCRs come from a donor over 35 with non-small cell lung cancer.

This chain connects TRBV30 to TRBJ1-1; D not certain. Trimming removed 0 bases from V and 8 bases from J, with 7 bases in between. This CDR3 is 11 amino acids long. From germline, CDR1 is GTSNPN and CDR2 SVGIG (reference sequence). The CDR3 sequence is CAWSVLEEAFF. CDR3 sequence (DNA): TGTGCCTGGAGTGTACTTGAGGAAGCTTTCTTT.

V is TRBV19 and J is TRBJ1-5; no clear D. The CDR3 runs to 12 residues. CDR1 and CDR2 from the germline V gene are LNHDA and SQIVND (reference sequence). Trimming took off 7 bases at V and 4 bases at J, with 8 bases between the two ends. The CDR3 spells CASNTLNQPQHF. Here the CDR3 DNA reads TGTGCCAGTAACACCCTAAATCAGCCCCAGCATTTT. Drawing the rest from reference TRBV19 and TRBJ1-5, the complete variable domain is DGGITQSPKYLFRKEGQNVTLSCEQNLNHDAMYWYRQDPGQGLRLIYYSQIVNDFQKGDIAEGYSVSREKKESFPLTVTSAQKNPTAFYLCASNTLNQPQHFGDGTRLSIL.

This chain joins TRBV5-1 and TRBJ2-1; 11 bases are a match to TRBD2. The CDR3 length is 16 residues. V lost 4 bases, J lost 8 bases, and 11 bases stayed unmatched. Germline CDR1 and CDR2: SGHRS and YFSETQ. In DNA form, the CDR3 reads TGCGCCAGCAGCGGGACTAGCGGTAAAGAGGGCGATGAGCAGTTCTTC. It specifies CASSGTSGKEGDEQFF.

The genes are TRBV11-3 and TRBJ1-4; 8 bases are shared with TRBD1. The CDR3 has 16 amino acids. CDR1 and CDR2 (germline): SGHNT, YENEEA. V lost 5 bases, J lost 8 bases, and 13 bases stayed unmatched. The CDR3 region is CASSPETDRGGEKLFF. As DNA, the CDR3 is TGTGCCAGCAGCCCCGAAACCGACAGGGGAGGGGAAAAACTGTTTTTT.

The table lists this clone with a few counts. This sample also contains other DNA sequences that code for the same CDR3. The rearrangement links TRBV11-3 to TRBJ2-5; 8 nucleotides agree with TRBD1. The germline V gene has CDR1 SGHNT and CDR2 YENEEA. V lost 5 bases to trimming and J lost 7 bases; unmatched junction nucleotides: 9. The CDR3 is made up of 14 amino acids. The DNA for the CDR3 is TGTGCCAGCAGCCTAACGACAGGGGAAGGGACCCAGTACTTC. Translated: CASSLTTGEGTQYF.

The V and J genes are TRBV24-1 and TRBJ2-1, with D perhaps TRBD1 or TRBD2 (5 bases each). The V gene lost 3 bases and the J gene lost 15 bases, with 17 bases spanning the gap. Germline assignment: CDR1 KGHDR and CDR2 SFDVKD. The CDR3 spans 13 residues. CDR3 sequence reads: CATSDPSVGPWFF. In DNA, the CDR3 is TGTGCCACCAGTGATCCTTCCGTGGGACCTTGGTTCTTC.

This sequence joins TRBV30 and TRBJ1-4; maybe TRBD1 (5 bases). The V gene lost 2 bases and the J gene lost 7 bases, with 14 bases spanning the gap. From germline, CDR1 is GTSNPN and CDR2 SVGIG (reference sequence). The CDR3 loop spans 14 amino acids. The CDR3 region is CAWSSRRTPEKLFF. Written as DNA, the CDR3 is TGTGCCTGGAGTTCGCGGAGGACACCTGAAAAACTGTTTTTT.

The CDR3 bases are TGTGCCTGGAGGGGGTCAAGCGGGAGCGGTGAGCAGTTCTTC. Residues: CAWRGSSGSGEQFF. This chain links TRBV30 with TRBJ2-1; 8 nucleotides line up with TRBD2. The CDR3 is 14 amino acids. Germline CDR1 and CDR2: GTSNPN and SVGIG (reference sequence). The ends lost 3 bases at V and 9 bases at J; junction bases unmatched: 10.

The rearrangement links TRBV6-2 or TRBV6-3 to TRBJ2-7; 8 bases match TRBD2. The CDR3 is 14 residues long. V shed 2 bases and J 5 bases; nucleotides not matched to a gene: 5. From germline, CDR1 is MNHEY and CDR2 SVGEGT. CDR3 region: CASSYSGSANEQYF. CDR3 coding DNA: TGTGCCAGCAGTTACAGCGGGAGTGCGAACGAGCAGTACTTC.

V and J are TRBV12-3 or TRBV12-4 and TRBJ2-7, with 9 bases lining up with TRBD2. This CDR3 spans 13 amino acids. The V segment lost 1 base and the J segment 12 bases; nucleotides outside the gene matches: 7. The CDR3 DNA follows: TGTGCCAGCAGTTTAGGGGTTGGGGGACTAGCGTACTTC. Amino acids: CASSLGVGGLAYF.

This clone was seen a handful of times. The chain links TRBV29-1 to TRBJ2-4; 14 bases fit TRBD2. CDR1 and CDR2 (germline): SQVTM, ANQGSEA. V was clipped by 4 bases and J by 8 bases; unmatched bases: 10. This CDR3 spans 16 amino acids. The CDR3 DNA is TGCAGCGTTGCTGGGACTAGCGGGGGACGGGGGGACATTCAGTACTTC. It encodes CSVAGTSGGRGDIQYF.

J is TRBJ2-3 and V is TRBV5-1, with D maybe TRBD2 (6 bases). The CDR3 has 14 amino acids. Trimming shortened V by 5 bases and J by 2 bases, and 12 bases separated the two germline ends. Germline V gene lookup returns CDR1 SGHRS and CDR2 YFSETQ. CDR3 amino acids: CASSSSSVTDTQYF. The CDR3 region has the DNA TGCGCCAGCAGTTCCTCTAGCGTCACAGATACGCAGTATTTT. Variable domain in full (rest from reference TRBV5-1 and TRBJ2-3): KAGVTQTPRYLIKTRGQQVTLSCSPISGHRSVSWYQQTPGQGLQFLFEYFSETQRNKGNFPGRFSGRQFSNSRSEMNVSTLELGDSALYLCASSSSSVTDTQYFGPGTRLTVL.

V gene TRBV14 combines with J gene TRBJ2-6, with D possibly matching TRBD1 (6 bases). Trimming pared 4 bases from V and 0 bases from J, leaving 16 bases between. The CDR3 is 18 residues long. The germline gives CDR1 SGHDN, CDR2 FVKESK. CDR3 sequence (DNA): TGTGCCAGCAGCCCACTAACAGGGCTTAGCTCTGGGGCCAACGTCCTGACTTTC. This gives the protein CASSPLTGLSSGANVLTF.

This sequence joins TRBV9 and TRBJ1-1, with D perhaps TRBD1 (5 bases). Trimming removed 0 bases at V and 4 bases at J, with 10 bases between. The CDR3 consists of 14 residues. In germline, CDR1 is SGDLS, CDR2 YYNGEE. The CDR3 coding sequence is TGTGCCAGCAGCGTAGACCCAGGGATCACTGAAGCTTTCTTT. Encoded protein: CASSVDPGITEAFF. The full variable domain, completed using reference TRBV9 and TRBJ1-1, is DSGVTQTPKHLITATGQRVTLRCSPRSGDLSVYWYQQSLDQGLQFLIQYYNGEERAKGNILERFSAQQFPDLHSELNLSSLELGDSALYFCASSVDPGITEAFFGQGTRLTVV.

The V call is TRBV7-2, the J call TRBJ2-7, with 13 bases aligning to TRBD2. The germline CDR1 and CDR2 sequences are SGHTA and FQGNSA. J gave up 5 bases and V 4 bases, and 5 bases lay outside the gene matches. This CDR3 has 15 residues. CDR3 nucleotides: TGTGCCAGCAGCTCTGGACTAGCGGGAGTCAACGAGCAGTACTTC. This translates into CASSSGLAGVNEQYF.

This rearrangement joins TRBV19 to TRBJ1-2; 7 positions match TRBD1. Germline CDR1 is LNHDA and CDR2 is SQIVND (reference sequence). The CDR3 totals 15 residues. V lost 5 bases to trimming and J lost 2 bases; unmatched junction nucleotides: 8. This CDR3 is CASSPGQYPNYGYTF. The CDR3, as DNA: TGTGCCAGTAGTCCGGGACAGTACCCGAACTATGGCTACACCTTC. Complete variable domain (other parts from reference TRBV19 and TRBJ1-2): DGGITQSPKYLFRKEGQNVTLSCEQNLNHDAMYWYRQDPGQGLRLIYYSQIVNDFQKGDIAEGYSVSREKKESFPLTVTSAQKNPTAFYLCASSPGQYPNYGYTFGSGTRLTVV.

The chain combines TRBV19 with TRBJ1-5, with 7 nucleotides matching TRBD1. From germline, CDR1 is LNHDA and CDR2 SQIVND (reference sequence). Germline trimming cut 2 bases from V and 0 bases from J; bases unmatched to any gene: 13. The CDR3 is 19 residues long. The chain's CDR3 is CASSITGTDPLYSNQPQHF. As DNA, the CDR3 is TGTGCCAGTAGTATAACCGGGACAGATCCGTTATATAGCAATCAGCCCCAGCATTTT.

The chain employs TRBV2 and TRBJ2-5, with 7 bases matching TRBD1. The CDR3 has 16 amino acids. V was clipped by 7 bases and J by 1 base; unmatched bases: 12. Germline V gene lookup returns CDR1 SNHLY and CDR2 FYNNEI. CDR3 nucleotides: TGTGCCAGCAAGGCTAGGACAGGCTCTATCCAAGAGACCCAGTACTTC. Translation: CASKARTGSIQETQYF.